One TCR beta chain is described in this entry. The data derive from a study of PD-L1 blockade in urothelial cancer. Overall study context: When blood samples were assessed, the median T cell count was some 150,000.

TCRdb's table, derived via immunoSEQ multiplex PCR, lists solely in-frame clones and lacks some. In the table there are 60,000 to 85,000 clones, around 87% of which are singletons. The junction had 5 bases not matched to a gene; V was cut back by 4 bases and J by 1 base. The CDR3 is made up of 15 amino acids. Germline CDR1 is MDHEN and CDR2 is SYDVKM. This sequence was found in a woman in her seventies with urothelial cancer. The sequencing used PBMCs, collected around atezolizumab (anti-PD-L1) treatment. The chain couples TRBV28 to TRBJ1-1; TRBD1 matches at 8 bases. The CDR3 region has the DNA TGTGCCAGCAGTTCCCCCGGGACAGGGAACACTGAAGCTTTCTTT. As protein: CASSSPGTGNTEAFF.